The TCR beta chain under discussion was sequenced for a study of metastatic and nonmetastatic thyroid tumors. Nobody among the patients had been given any treatment before thyroid surgery. The CDR3 sequence is 16 residues long. CDR1 SNHLY and CDR2 FYNNEI come from the germline V gene. V was pared by 6 bases and J by 0 bases, with 6 bases of the junction left unmatched. Through MiXCR, TCRdb re-clonotyped the PCR reads. The sample consists of around 22,000 clones, roughly 22% of them appearing once. The clonotype originates from a female donor with papillary thyroid cancer or a benign thyroid nodule (not recorded which). Some clones in this sample may be carry-over from other donors' samples. The sample was tumor tissue. The rearrangement uses TRBV2 and TRBJ2-3; 10 nucleotides agree with TRBD2. The CDR3 protein is CASRAGLAASTDTQYF. In nucleotides, the CDR3 is TGTGCCAGCAGGGCCGGACTAGCGGCTAGCACAGATACGCAGTATTTT.